The 20 T cell receptor beta chains listed next were all sequenced from one sample in a study of CD8 T cells in ankylosing spondylitis. TCRdb analysed the 5' RACE reads with MiXCR anew, one entry per CDR3 protein. This sample has about 240,000 distinct CDR3 sequences, with over 8.5% found just once. Sequenced input: blood, either unsorted or a sorted T cell fraction (not recorded which). These TCRs come from a male donor with ankylosing spondylitis or in good health (not recorded which).

This clonotype was picked up a small number of times. The chain carries TRBV12-5 and TRBJ2-5, with TRBD2 matching over 15 bases. V was clipped by 0 bases and J by 3 bases; unmatched bases: 5. CDR1 and CDR2 (germline): LGHNT, FRNRAP. This CDR3 spans 18 amino acids. The CDR3 DNA is TGTGCTAGTGGTTTGGTAATGGGGACTAGCGGGGGGAAAGAGACCCAGTACTTC. As protein: CASGLVMGTSGGKETQYF.

This clonotype was observed at least ten times. DNA for the CDR3: TGTGCCAGCAGATTCGTGGGCAGGGCTGAGACCCAGTACTTC. Translated, it gives CASRFVGRAETQYF. The V and J genes are TRBV3-1 and TRBJ2-5; tentative D call: TRBD1 (5 bases). Germline assignment: CDR1 LGHDT and CDR2 YNNKEL (reference sequence). V was pared by 6 bases and J by 5 bases, with 16 bases between. This CDR3 is built from 14 residues.

This clonotype occurred a few times. The J gene is TRBJ1-6, the V gene TRBV7-3, with TRBD1 matching over 7 bases. The germline CDR1 and CDR2 sequences are SGHTA and FQGTGA. With 4 bases clipped from V and 7 bases from J, the junction kept 16 bases outside the gene matches. The CDR3 extends over 18 amino acids. Here the CDR3 reads CASSSPSGGGGRNSPLHF. The CDR3 DNA is TGTGCCAGCAGCTCCCCCTCGGGTGGAGGGGGCAGGAATTCACCCCTCCACTTT.

This clonotype appeared a few times. The V call is TRBV12-3 or TRBV12-4, the J call TRBJ2-7, with 8 positions matching TRBD2. The trim removed 3 bases at V and 1 base at J, leaving 2 bases unmatched. CDR3 length: 14 residues. CDR3 nucleotide sequence: TGTGCCAGCAGTTTTGAGCGGGGGTCCTACGAGCAGTACTTC. This sequence encodes CASSFERGSYEQYF.

This clonotype rates as medium-sized. The J gene is TRBJ2-3, the V gene TRBV20-1; D call uncertain. V lost 5 bases and J 6 bases, leaving 12 bases between the germline ends. The CDR3 spans 12 residues. Per the germline V gene, CDR1 is DFQATT and CDR2 is SNEGSKA (reference sequence). The DNA for the CDR3 is TGCAGTGCTTACGTAGTTCCGGATACGCAGTATTTT. Protein: CSAYVVPDTQYF.

This clonotype was observed many times. The CDR3, as DNA: TGCAGTGCAGCCGGACAGAGCAATCAGCCCCAGCATTTT. This gives the protein CSAAGQSNQPQHF. J is TRBJ1-5 and V is TRBV20-1; perhaps TRBD1 as D (6 bases). The germline CDR1 and CDR2 sequences are DFQATT and SNEGSKA (reference sequence). Between the trimmed V and J ends, which lost 6 bases and 1 base, there was a span of 10 bases. The CDR3 is made up of 13 amino acids.

Many counts were recorded for this clonotype. V usage is TRBV9 and J usage is TRBJ2-3; 7 bases are a match to TRBD1. With V trimmed by 4 bases and J by 3 bases, 5 bases remained unmatched. This CDR3 spans 14 amino acids. The germline gives CDR1 SGDLS, CDR2 YYNGEE. CDR3 in DNA: TGTGCCAGCAGCATGGGACAGAGTACAGATACGCAGTATTTT. This codes for CASSMGQSTDTQYF.

A word on this clonotype: A much larger clone lies one base from this, so it may be a read error. This chain joins TRBV29-1 and TRBJ1-2, with 9 bases matching TRBD1. Germline V CDR1 and CDR2: SQVTM, ANQGSEA. V was pared by 7 bases and J by 10 bases, with 13 bases of the junction left unmatched. This CDR3 is 13 amino acids long. The CDR3 protein is CSAKPTGGWDYTF. The CDR3 coding sequence is TGCAGCGCTAAGCCGACAGGGGGTTGGGACTACACCTTC.

Many counts were recorded for this clonotype. J is TRBJ2-7 and V is TRBV25-1, with TRBD2 matching over 10 bases. The germline gives CDR1 MGHDK, CDR2 SYGVNS. The CDR3 totals 17 residues. V shed 0 bases, J shed 0 bases, and the junction held 5 bases outside the gene matches. Here the CDR3 reads CASSEYRASGSSYEQYF. In nucleotides, the CDR3 is TGTGCCAGCAGTGAATACCGTGCTAGCGGGAGCTCCTACGAGCAGTACTTC.

This clonotype was counted at least ten times. This CDR3 reads CASGGHGVNEQFF. The CDR3 DNA sequence: TGTGCCAGCGGGGGCCACGGGGTGAATGAGCAGTTCTTC. The chain recombines TRBV2 with TRBJ2-1, with D possibly being TRBD1 (6 bases). The V end lost 8 bases, the J end lost 7 bases, and 15 bases lay between the germline ends. Germline lookup yields CDR1 SNHLY and CDR2 FYNNEI. The CDR3 totals 13 residues.

The gene calls are TRBV7-2 and TRBJ2-2; possibly TRBD1 for D (5 bases). Germline V gives CDR1 SGHTA, CDR2 FQGNSA. V lost 1 base and J 4 bases, leaving 7 bases between the germline ends. This CDR3 has 14 residues. The CDR3, as DNA: TGTGCCAGCAGCTTAGACAGGATCACCGGGGAGCTGTTTTTT. This codes for CASSLDRITGELFF.

This CDR3 reads CAISELASRADTQYF. CDR3 in DNA: TGTGCCATCAGTGAACTAGCTTCGAGGGCAGATACGCAGTATTTT. This chain joins TRBV10-3 and TRBJ2-3; weak D call: TRBD2 (6 bases). Germline V gene lookup returns CDR1 ENHRY and CDR2 SYGVKD. CDR3 length equals 15 residues. Trimming left V 3 bases short and J 4 bases short, with 14 bases between.

The chain uses TRBV7-8 and TRBJ2-1, with 9 bases identical to TRBD2. Germline V gene sequence: CDR1 SGHVS, CDR2 FQNEAQ. V shed 5 bases, J shed 7 bases, and the junction held 12 bases outside the gene matches. The CDR3 has 16 residues. Written as DNA, the CDR3 is TGTGCCAGCAGCCTTTCGCGGGGGGGCGCGTTAAATGAGCAGTTCTTC. Encoded protein: CASSLSRGGALNEQFF.

This chain links TRBV4-1 with TRBJ2-1; 7 bases are shared with TRBD1. Per germline, CDR1 MGHRA and CDR2 YSYEKL. This CDR3 is 14 amino acids long. The J segment lost 8 bases and the V segment lost 4 bases, leaving 8 bases of the junction unmatched. In DNA form, the CDR3 reads TGCGCCAGCAGCCTAATAGGACAGGTGGATGAGCAGTTCTTC. Its translation: CASSLIGQVDEQFF.

The chain links TRBV6-5 to TRBJ1-1; a possible D gene is TRBD1 (6 bases). CDR1 MNHEY and CDR2 SVGAGI come from the germline V gene. CDR3 length: 12 residues. V was cut by 6 bases and J by 11 bases, with 16 bases left in between. DNA for the CDR3: TGTGCCAGCAGCCCCGGGACACCGAAGGCTTTCTTT. This translates into CASSPGTPKAFF.

This clonotype was observed at least ten times. The chain links TRBV20-1 to TRBJ1-5, with D unresolved. The CDR3 contains 14 residues. V was pared by 0 bases and J by 6 bases, with 12 bases between. Germline V gene sequence: CDR1 DFQATT, CDR2 SNEGSKA (reference sequence). DNA for the CDR3: TGCAGTGCTAGAGACGCTCTGAAGGGTCAGCCCCAGCATTTT. This translates into CSARDALKGQPQHF.

The V and J genes are TRBV3-1 and TRBJ1-5, with D perhaps TRBD1 (6 bases). V lost 4 bases and J lost 2, with 18 bases in between. The germline CDR1 and CDR2 sequences are LGHDT and YNNKEL (reference sequence). The CDR3 length is 17 residues. CDR3 sequence: CASSPASGGAGNQPQHF. The DNA of the CDR3 is TGTGCCAGCAGCCCAGCTTCGGGGGGCGCGGGCAATCAGCCCCAGCATTTT.

This clonotype was found many times. The chain is built from TRBV4-1 and TRBJ1-1; 7 bases map to TRBD1. V shed 2 bases and J 8 bases; nucleotides not matched to a gene: 2. The CDR3 runs to 12 residues. CDR1 MGHRA and CDR2 YSYEKL come from the germline V gene. The CDR3 DNA reads as TGCGCCAGCAGCCAAATACAGGGGGAAGCTTTCTTT. Encoded protein: CASSQIQGEAFF.

This clonotype was detected a few times. The chain links TRBV28 to TRBJ2-2; D is unclear. Trimming cost V 6 bases and J 6 bases, with 20 bases left between them. This CDR3 is 16 amino acids long. Germline CDR1 and CDR2: MDHEN and SYDVKM. The CDR3 nucleotides are TGTGCCAGCAGACCCCATGGTGGGGTGGTTTCCGGGGAGCTGTTTTTT. Translated, it gives CASRPHGGVVSGELFF.

This clonotype showed up just a few times. V and J are TRBV28 and TRBJ2-5; 8 bases are a match to TRBD1. With V trimmed by 1 base and J by 4 bases, 11 bases remained unmatched. CDR1 and CDR2 (germline): MDHEN, SYDVKM. The CDR3 spans 17 residues. In DNA form, the CDR3 reads TGTGCCAGCAGTTTATTCTCCGTTAGGACAGGGCTAGAGACCCAGTACTTC. Its translation: CASSLFSVRTGLETQYF.